The TCR beta chain under discussion was sequenced for a study of blood T cells in healthy people across ages. Trimming took 8 bases from V and 11 from J; bases not matched to a gene: 17. Per the germline V gene, CDR1 is DFQATT and CDR2 is SNEGSKA (reference sequence). The CDR3 consists of 13 residues. A second PCR, run for about 7 to 12 cycles, used a sample-barcoded 5' primer plus a J-beta primer mix. TCRdb processed the 5' RACE reads anew with MiXCR; each CDR3 protein has one entry. The data show some 1.1 million distinct CDR3 sequences, approximately 38% seen once. This clonotype was found a few times.

This TCR derives from a man younger than 30 in good health. The chain combines TRBV20-1 with TRBJ2-5; 7 bases fit TRBD1. Sequences were obtained from blood. The CDR3 DNA is TGCAGTTCAAACAGGGGAGCGGACAATGAGCAGTACTTC. Translation: CSSNRGADNEQYF.